This passage covers 9 T cell receptor beta chains from one sample sequenced in a study of OX40 agonist ivuxolimab in advanced cancers. Profiled with immunoSEQ multiplex PCR; TCRdb holds only in-frame clones, not every one. The table records more than 45,000 clones, roughly 88% of them present only once. Here the sequenced sample was CD4+ or CD8+ T cells sorted from blood, taken in a trial of the OX40 agonist ivuxolimab. The receptors come from an adult with an advanced solid tumor such as melanoma, head and neck, liver or kidney cancer.

The chain uses TRBV15 and TRBJ2-7, with 10 bases fitting TRBD2. Germline values: CDR1 LNHNV, CDR2 YYDKDF (reference sequence). The CDR3 sequence is 16 residues long. Losses at the gene ends were 5 bases for V and 3 bases for J; bases not matched to a gene: 10. CDR3 in amino acids: CATSSRRTSGLYEQYF. The CDR3 DNA reads TGTGCCACCAGCTCCCGCCGGACTAGCGGACTCTACGAGCAGTACTTC. Using reference TRBV15 and TRBJ2-7 for the parts outside the CDR3, the full variable domain is DAMVIQNPRYQVTQFGKPVTLSCSQTLNHNVMYWYQQKSSQAPKLLFHYYDKDFNNEADTPDNFQSRRPNTSFCFLDIRSPGLGDTAMYLCATSSRRTSGLYEQYFGPGTRLTVT.

The chain uses TRBV28 and TRBJ2-7; 9 positions agree with TRBD2. J was trimmed by 0 bases and V by 8 bases; bases with no gene match: 23. CDR3 size: 20 residues. Germline CDR1 and CDR2: MDHEN and SYDVKM. As DNA, the CDR3 is TGTGCCAGCTCTTGGGTTCCTTCGGCTAGCGGGGAGGGGCTCTCCTACGAGCAGTACTTC. This translates into CASSWVPSASGEGLSYEQYF.

This clone was recorded only once. This chain joins TRBV5-6 and TRBJ2-1; 11 positions match TRBD1. The CDR3 extends over 15 amino acids. Germline assignment: CDR1 SGHDT and CDR2 YYEEEE. V lost 4 bases and J lost 2; bases outside the gene matches: 2. The CDR3 spells CASSRGQGAYNEQFF. Written as DNA, the CDR3 is TGTGCCAGCAGCCGGGGACAGGGGGCCTACAATGAGCAGTTCTTC. Together with reference TRBV5-6 and TRBJ2-1, the CDR3 gives the full variable domain: DAGVTQSPTHLIKTRGQQVTLRCSPKSGHDTVSWYQQALGQGPQFIFQYYEEEERQRGNFPDRFSGHQFPNYSSELNVNALLLGDSALYLCASSRGQGAYNEQFFGPGTRLTVL.

CDR3 in DNA: TGTGCCAGCCTCAACGGGGGACAGGGGGGCAATGAGCAGTTCTTC. As protein: CASLNGGQGGNEQFF. J is TRBJ2-1 and V is TRBV19, with TRBD1 matching 11 bases. J lost 6 bases, V lost 9 bases, and 10 bases had no gene match. Per germline, CDR1 LNHDA and CDR2 SQIVND (reference sequence). The CDR3 consists of 15 residues.

V is TRBV5-1 and J is TRBJ2-1; TRBD2 aligns across 11 bases. V shed 4 bases, J shed 2 bases, and the junction held 5 bases outside the gene matches. From germline, CDR1 is SGHRS and CDR2 YFSETQ. The CDR3 sequence is 16 residues long. The CDR3 coding sequence is TGCGCCAGCAGCCCACAACTAGCGGGAGCCTACAATGAGCAGTTCTTC. This encodes CASSPQLAGAYNEQFF.

The DNA of the CDR3 is TGTGCCAGCAGGGGACAGGTAGGTGAGGGGACCTACGAGCAGTACTTC. Amino acid sequence: CASRGQVGEGTYEQYF. J is TRBJ2-7 and V is TRBV27; 8 bases match TRBD1. This CDR3 spans 16 amino acids. J gave up 2 bases and V 6 bases, and 12 bases lay outside the gene matches. Germline V gene lookup returns CDR1 MNHEY and CDR2 SMNVEV (reference sequence).

V gene TRBV2 combines with J gene TRBJ2-1; TRBD1 matches 11 bases. Losses at the gene ends were 6 bases for V and 9 bases for J; bases not matched to a gene: 7. The CDR3 is 14 residues long. Germline CDR1 reads SNHLY; CDR2 reads FYNNEI. The chain's CDR3 is CASRSGQGGIEQFF. The CDR3 coding sequence is TGTGCCAGCAGATCGGGACAGGGGGGGATTGAGCAGTTCTTC.

This chain links TRBV7-2 with TRBJ2-7, with D possibly TRBD1 on 5 matching bases. This CDR3 comprises 16 residues. From germline, CDR1 is SGHTA and CDR2 FQGNSA. With 3 bases removed from V and 4 bases from J, the gap between germline ends came to 19 bases. This CDR3 reads CASSLTPETVSYEQYF. The CDR3 DNA is TGTGCCAGCAGCTTGACACCCGAGACAGTGAGTTACGAGCAGTACTTC. The whole variable domain, remainder taken from reference TRBV7-2 and TRBJ2-7, is GAGVSQSPSNKVTEKGKDVELRCDPISGHTALYWYRQSLGQGLEFLIYFQGNSAPDKSGLPSDRFSAERTGGSVSTLTIQRTQQEDSAVYLCASSLTPETVSYEQYFGPGTRLTVT.

The V gene is TRBV19, the J gene TRBJ2-5; D is ambiguous. Trimming stripped 3 bases from V and 0 bases from J, with 17 bases between. This CDR3 has 17 residues. Germline-derived CDR1 and CDR2 are LNHDA and SQIVND (reference sequence). CDR3 coding DNA: TGTGCCAGTAGTATGCGACCGGAGATGGGGTACCAAGAGACCCAGTACTTC. Encoded protein: CASSMRPEMGYQETQYF.